This entry is about one T cell receptor (beta chain). These data are taken from a study of shared T cell receptors in the human thymus. The protocol was immunoSEQ multiplex PCR, while the TCRdb copy is restricted to in-frame clones and leaves out a portion. The sample has about 540,000 clones, 75% to 85% seen once. J lost 0 bases, V lost 5 bases, and 7 bases had no gene match. Germline lookup yields CDR1 SGHRS and CDR2 YFSETQ. The CDR3 is made up of 16 amino acids. The sample was also linked to a second study, of human thymus T cells. That paper adds: Infants served as donors; they were healthy and Finnish and were having corrective surgery for congenital heart defects. During corrective heart surgery, resections were taken, and the thymus tissue came from them. Thymic and blood repertoires seemed to show skewed V and J gene use. Thymic TCR repertoires of unrelated people reportedly overlapped highly.

Sequencing was carried out using thymocytes. This receptor was taken from a boy in the first two years of life with a congenital heart defect. V and J are TRBV5-1 and TRBJ2-3; 9 bases agree with TRBD2. The CDR3 coding sequence is TGCGCCAGCAGACCTAGCGGGGTCCTAAGCACAGATACGCAGTATTTT. Encoded protein: CASRPSGVLSTDTQYF.